This TCR beta chain comes out of a study of T cells in Graves' hyperthyroidism and ophthalmopathy (dated by TCRdb to the late 2010s). Background on the whole study: Peripheral blood samples were taken at initial diagnosis, before any treatment was given. Thyroid tissue and blood T-cell repertoires from six or seven Graves' hyperthyroidism patients were also compared in the study. TCR Vbeta CDR3 sequencing of 120 to 150 peripheral blood samples (fewer than 45 ophthalmopathy, over 70 hyperthyroidism and around 17 progressor patients) is reported in the paper. For training and testing, the 80 to 100 patients in the discovery cohort were randomly divided in a 7:3 ratio. Prospective prediction of ophthalmopathy was tested in an independent validation cohort consisting of fewer than 20 hyperthyroidism patients and 17 patients who later progressed to ophthalmopathy. To identify TCR V-J signatures that set the groups apart, the researchers used a discovery cohort of approximately 98 patients, made up of around 40 with Graves' ophthalmopathy and 57 with stable Graves' hyperthyroidism. Once sampling was done, hyperthyroidism patients were given methimazole at a starting dose of 30 mg daily, whereas ophthalmopathy patients were given high-dose intravenous methylprednisolone.

The TCR beta CDR3 regions were amplified from RNA transcripts. For the first round of RT-PCR on the TCR CDR3, the HTBI primer set was used together with the Qiagen OneStep RT-PCR kit. Libraries were constructed in a second round of multiplex PCR, after which size selection and purification were performed. Sequencing of the libraries was done on an Illumina HiSeq2000 using paired-end 100 bp reads. Regarding the original processing steps: SOAPnuke was used to process the raw data, with reads discarded if the reads contained adapters or uncalled bases, had a mean Phred below 15, or lacked an exact constant-primer or identifier match. High-quality paired reads were merged using COPE v1.2.5, and each unique nucleotide sequence was defined as a clonotype. MiTCR v1.1 was used to align clonotypes to the IMGT TRBV, TRBD and TRBJ reference segments. The analysis included only V-J combinations with a frequency above 0.0001, which together covered around 99% of the repertoires. The TCS score was defined as the ratio of F50 (clonal expansion) to E x V (chaos), calculated using BLOSUM62-based TCRdist between CDR3 peptides within each V-J. Welch's t-statistics and random forest reduced 500 to 550 V-J features to roughly 13, which were used in a naive Bayes classifier (R e1071). The public reads were run again by TCRdb, first through fastp at Q25 and then through MiXCR, and only productive beta chains were kept. Identical CDR3 proteins give one entry, which carries the most common genes and DNA. The V and J calls come from TCRdb's annotation, not from the publication. The sample records under 450,000 distinct CDR3 sequences, approximately 12% of which are singletons. Less than 25% of the sample goes to the ten largest clones.

This clonotype was observed a handful of times. No cognate antigen has been identified for it. No much larger clone is present one base from it, and per-base qualities are unavailable. CDR1 and CDR2, per the germline V gene, are MGHRA and YSYEKL. Its CDR3 holds 13 amino acids, cysteine through phenylalanine. Kept here is only the CDR3 DNA, which spans 39 bases and is read in frame from base 1. V lost 1 base and J lost 9 bases; the stretch between them is 10 bases long. Hyperthyroidism patients were aged 18 to 65 years and newly diagnosed, with disease duration of less than 2 months. The study excluded patients with uncontrolled infections, other autoimmune diseases, pregnancy or lactation. Diagnoses were based on clinical symptoms, serum thyroxine and TRAb, thyroid ultrasound and orbital computed tomography. Blood from progressor patients was collected at the time of first diagnosis with hyperthyroidism, before any ophthalmopathy symptoms had appeared. Ficoll-Paque density gradient centrifugation was used to isolate PBMCs from under 11 ml of fresh peripheral blood. Progressor patients were first diagnosed with Graves' hyperthyroidism and then developed ophthalmopathy during follow-up. Total RNA was extracted with Trizol reagent, and quality was checked on an Agilent 2100 Bioanalyzer.

What the study reported, not specific to this receptor: Ophthalmopathy was separated from stable hyperthyroidism by a 13 V-J signature model, with over 85% sensitivity and approximately 81% specificity obtained in cross-validation and 80%/75% obtained in testing. During validation, the model predicted progression to ophthalmopathy a median of approximately 6.5 months ahead of onset, with around 71% sensitivity and 72% to 80% specificity. Most expanded thyroid clonotypes (frequency above 0.001) were also detected in blood, a finding suggesting that blood repertoires may reflect thyroid immune responses. Sample size was not statistically predetermined, and investigators were not blinded to group allocation.

The chain uses TRBV4-1 and TRBJ2-1; the D gene is possibly TRBD1 or TRBD2, with 6 bases matching each. The receptor's source is a man younger than 40 with Graves' hyperthyroidism that later progressed to Graves' ophthalmopathy. The sequenced material came from blood. The encoded CDR3 is CASSQGGRGEQFF. The DNA reads as follows: TGCGCCAGCAGCCAAGGGGGGCGGGGTGAGCAGTTCTTC.